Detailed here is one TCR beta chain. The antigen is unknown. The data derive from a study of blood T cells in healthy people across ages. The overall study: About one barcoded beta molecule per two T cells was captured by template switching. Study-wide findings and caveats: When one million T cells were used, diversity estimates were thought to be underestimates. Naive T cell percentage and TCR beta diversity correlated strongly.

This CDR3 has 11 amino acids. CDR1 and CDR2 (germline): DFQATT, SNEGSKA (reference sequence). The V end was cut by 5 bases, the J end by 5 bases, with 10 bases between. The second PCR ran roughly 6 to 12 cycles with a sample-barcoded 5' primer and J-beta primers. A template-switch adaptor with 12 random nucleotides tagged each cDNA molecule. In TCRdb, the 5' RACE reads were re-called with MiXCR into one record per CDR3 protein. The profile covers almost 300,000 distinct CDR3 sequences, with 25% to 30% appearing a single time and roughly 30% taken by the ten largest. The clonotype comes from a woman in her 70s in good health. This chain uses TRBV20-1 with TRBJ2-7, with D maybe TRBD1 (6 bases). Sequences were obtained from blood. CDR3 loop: CSAFTGNEQYF. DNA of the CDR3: TGCAGTGCTTTTACAGGGAACGAGCAGTACTTC.